These 27 T cell receptor beta chains originate from one sample sequenced in a study of naive and memory T cell subsets. Ligated cDNA underwent four rounds of PCR with nested alpha and beta constant region primers and SP2. In TCRdb, the 5' RACE reads were re-called with MiXCR into one record per CDR3 protein. The data hold about 56,000 distinct CDR3 sequences, with roughly 7.5% observed a single time. An oligonucleotide containing a UMI was ligated to the 3' end of TCR cDNA. These receptor sequences come from a female donor in good health.

This clonotype was recorded many times. The chain joins TRBV11-2 to TRBJ1-4; 7 bases map to TRBD1. Germline CDR1 and CDR2: SGHAT and FQNNGV. CDR3 length: 16 residues. J was trimmed by 7 bases and V by 5 bases; bases with no gene match: 13. CDR3 in amino acids: CASSAAFQGGSEKLFF. DNA for the CDR3: TGTGCCAGCAGCGCCGCCTTCCAGGGGGGCAGTGAAAAACTGTTTTTT. Full variable domain (remainder filled in from reference TRBV11-2 and TRBJ1-4): EAGVAQSPRYKIIEKRQSVAFWCNPISGHATLYWYQQILGQGPKLLIQFQNNGVVDDSQLPKDRFSAERLKGVDSTLKIQPAKLEDSAVYLCASSAAFQGGSEKLFFGSGTQLSVL.

Ten or more counts support this clonotype. This rearrangement joins TRBV13 to TRBJ2-3, with 9 bases lining up with TRBD2. The trim removed 4 bases at V and 5 bases at J, leaving 10 bases unmatched. The CDR3 is 16 amino acids. The germline V gene has CDR1 PRHDT and CDR2 FYEKMQ (reference sequence). CDR3 residues: CASSYAGLARRDTQYF. DNA of the CDR3: TGTGCCAGCAGCTATGCGGGACTAGCCCGACGAGATACGCAGTATTTT.

V usage is TRBV28 and J usage is TRBJ1-2; D unclear. Trimming cost V 5 bases and J 5 bases, with 6 bases left between them. CDR1 is MDHEN and CDR2 is SYDVKM in the germline V gene. CDR3 size: 11 residues. The chain's CDR3 is CASSTRYGYTF. CDR3 nucleotide sequence: TGTGCCAGCAGTACGAGGTATGGCTACACCTTC.

There are many counts of this clonotype. The chain carries TRBV6-1 and TRBJ1-2; tentative D call: TRBD1 (5 bases). The CDR3 consists of 16 residues. The germline V gene encodes CDR1 MNHNS and CDR2 SASEGT. V lost 3 bases, J lost 5 bases, and 19 bases lay in between. The CDR3 loop is CASSDPGRINGYGYTF. The CDR3 DNA follows: TGTGCCAGCAGTGATCCGGGACGGATAAATGGATATGGCTACACCTTC.

This clonotype was recorded a few times. The V call is TRBV6-2 or TRBV6-3, the J call TRBJ2-7, with D possibly being TRBD1 (6 bases). Germline V gene lookup returns CDR1 MNHEY and CDR2 SVGEGT. The CDR3 contains 12 residues. The germline V and J ends were trimmed by 10 bases and 3 bases, with 13 bases remaining between them. CDR3 in DNA: TGTGCCAACGGACAGCTACTCTACGAGCAGTACTTC. Amino acid sequence: CANGQLLYEQYF.

This clonotype was seen a few times. The chain links TRBV11-1 to TRBJ2-5; 10 bases match TRBD2. The ends lost 4 bases at V and 2 bases at J; junction bases unmatched: 13. CDR1 is SGHAT and CDR2 is FQDESV in the germline V gene (reference sequence). CDR3 length: 18 residues. CDR3 amino acids: CASSSRFSGGSVQETQYF. CDR3 in DNA: TGTGCCAGCAGCTCTAGGTTTAGCGGGGGGTCCGTACAAGAGACCCAGTACTTC.

This clonotype has a count of ten or more. The chain has TRBV7-8 and TRBJ1-6, with 8 bases identical to TRBD1. The ends lost 3 bases at V and 6 bases at J; junction bases unmatched: 4. This CDR3 is built from 15 residues. Per germline, CDR1 SGHVS and CDR2 FQNEAQ. The CDR3 nucleotides are TGTGCCAGCAGCTTTGGGACAGGTCTTAATTCACCCCTCCACTTT. Protein sequence: CASSFGTGLNSPLHF.

This chain uses TRBV19 with TRBJ1-2; D remains ambiguous. The CDR3 loop spans 13 amino acids. V was pared by 4 bases and J by 0 bases, with 6 bases between. Germline loops: CDR1 LNHDA, CDR2 SQIVND (reference sequence). The CDR3, as DNA: TGTGCCAGTAGTAACACAGCTAACTATGGCTACACCTTC. It is translated as CASSNTANYGYTF.

The rearrangement links TRBV5-4 to TRBJ2-3, with TRBD1 matching 8 bases. The CDR3 length is 13 residues. The V and J ends lost 3 bases and 4 bases, in that order; junction bases with no gene match: 1. Germline V gene sequence: CDR1 SGHNT, CDR2 YYREEE (reference sequence). The CDR3 loop reads CASSSDRADTQYF. CDR3 bases: TGTGCCAGCAGCTCGGACAGGGCAGATACGCAGTATTTT.

This clonotype was seen repeatedly, ten times or more. The chain joins TRBV3-1 to TRBJ1-2; no firm D call. Per the germline V gene, CDR1 is LGHDT and CDR2 is YNNKEL (reference sequence). Trimming stripped 6 bases from V and 2 bases from J, with 10 bases between. CDR3 length: 13 residues. DNA for the CDR3: TGTGCCAGCAGTCCCTTGGGGAACTATGGCTACACCTTC. Amino acid sequence: CASSPLGNYGYTF.

This clonotype was seen many times. The chain is built from TRBV19 and TRBJ1-1; 9 bases fit TRBD1. V trimming: 3 bases; J trimming: 5 bases; junction bases outside the gene matches: 1. Germline CDR1 LNHDA, CDR2 SQIVND (reference sequence). This CDR3 is 13 amino acids long. In DNA, the CDR3 is TGTGCCAGTAGTATTGACAGGGGGACTGAAGCTTTCTTT. This sequence encodes CASSIDRGTEAFF. Full variable domain (rest looked up from reference TRBV19 and TRBJ1-1): DGGITQSPKYLFRKEGQNVTLSCEQNLNHDAMYWYRQDPGQGLRLIYYSQIVNDFQKGDIAEGYSVSREKKESFPLTVTSAQKNPTAFYLCASSIDRGTEAFFGQGTRLTVV.

This clonotype has a handful of counts. The CDR3 spells CASSTQGGVSAQHF. Written as DNA, the CDR3 is TGTGCCAGCAGTACTCAAGGGGGGGTCTCGGCCCAGCATTTT. This chain uses TRBV2 with TRBJ1-5; D perhaps matches TRBD1 (6 bases). The CDR3 loop spans 14 amino acids. V was cut by 5 bases and J by 11 bases, with 19 bases left in between. Germline V CDR1 and CDR2: SNHLY, FYNNEI.

This clonotype has just a few counts. The rearrangement links TRBV3-1 to TRBJ2-7; D uncertain. Per germline, CDR1 LGHDT and CDR2 YNNKEL (reference sequence). The CDR3 extends over 12 amino acids. Trimming removed 4 bases at V and 6 bases at J, with 10 bases between. CDR3 amino acids: CASSRSDREQYF. CDR3 DNA: TGTGCCAGCAGCCGATCTGACCGCGAGCAGTACTTC.

This clonotype showed up many times. The CDR3 region has the DNA TGCAGCGTCGGACAGGGGAACGAGCAGTACTTC. This gives the protein CSVGQGNEQYF. This chain uses TRBV29-1 with TRBJ2-7, with 9 bases fitting TRBD1. V lost 6 bases to trimming and J lost 5 bases; unmatched junction nucleotides: 2. The CDR3 is 11 residues long. Looked up from germline, CDR1 is SQVTM and CDR2 is ANQGSEA.

This clonotype has ten or more counts. V usage is TRBV7-2 and J usage is TRBJ1-1; no firm D call. This CDR3 comprises 13 residues. V gave up 5 bases and J gave up 7 bases, with 14 bases separating them. Germline V gene sequence: CDR1 SGHTA, CDR2 FQGNSA. CDR3 in amino acids: CASSAPGRNEAFF. The CDR3 coding sequence is TGTGCCAGCAGCGCACCCGGCAGGAATGAAGCTTTCTTT.

This clonotype has more than one count but fewer than ten. The V call is TRBV5-1, the J call TRBJ2-1; D is perhaps TRBD2 (7 bases). This CDR3 spans 13 amino acids. The ends were cut back, 6 bases at V and 5 bases at J, with 12 bases in the middle. CDR1 and CDR2 (germline): SGHRS, YFSETQ. CDR3 sequence: CASTYGGHNEQFF. The DNA of the CDR3 is TGCGCCAGCACCTACGGGGGGCACAATGAGCAGTTCTTC.

This chain joins TRBV27 and TRBJ1-1, with D possibly matching TRBD1 (6 bases). CDR1 is MNHEY and CDR2 is SMNVEV in the germline V gene (reference sequence). The CDR3 contains 14 residues. Trimming removed 5 bases from V and 1 base from J, with 11 bases in between. The chain's CDR3 is CASSARTANTEAFF. For the CDR3, the DNA is TGTGCCAGCAGTGCTCGGACAGCGAACACTGAAGCTTTCTTT.

This clonotype was observed at least ten times. The J gene is TRBJ1-2, the V gene TRBV7-2; no reliable D call. CDR1 and CDR2 (germline): SGHTA, FQGNSA. The V end lost 1 base, the J end lost 6 bases, and 12 bases lay between the germline ends. This CDR3 spans 14 amino acids. CDR3 protein: CASSLGLLQHGYTF. The CDR3 region has the DNA TGTGCCAGCAGCTTAGGCCTCTTGCAGCATGGCTACACCTTC.

This clonotype was observed at least ten times. The CDR3 DNA reads as TGTGCCAGCAGCCAGGGACTCCGCTTGGGTGGCTACACCTTC. Its translation: CASSQGLRLGGYTF. The chain employs TRBV3-1 and TRBJ1-2, with a possible D match to TRBD1 (5 bases). The V gene's germline CDR1 is LGHDT and CDR2 YNNKEL (reference sequence). This CDR3 is built from 14 residues. Trimming pared 3 bases from V and 7 bases from J, leaving 15 bases between.

This clonotype was observed a few times. The J gene is TRBJ1-1, the V gene TRBV27; tentatively, D is TRBD1 (6 bases). V lost 5 bases and J lost 4, with 14 bases in between. The CDR3 has 14 residues. Germline CDR1 and CDR2: MNHEY and SMNVEV (reference sequence). CDR3 protein: CASSPQGRVTEAFF. Here the CDR3 DNA reads TGTGCCAGCAGTCCTCAGGGGCGGGTCACTGAAGCTTTCTTT.

This clonotype was counted a few times. The chain recombines TRBV6-6 with TRBJ2-7; D not certain. The CDR3 consists of 16 residues. V was trimmed by 0 bases and J by 1 base, leaving 13 bases between them. Germline V gene sequence: CDR1 MNHNY, CDR2 SVGAGI (reference sequence). The CDR3 spells CASSYSQERPSYEQYF. CDR3 in DNA: TGTGCCAGCAGTTACTCCCAGGAGCGTCCTTCCTACGAGCAGTACTTC.

V is TRBV6-1 and J is TRBJ1-4, with D unresolved. Per the germline V gene, CDR1 is MNHNS and CDR2 is SASEGT. V lost 6 bases, J lost 6 bases, and 8 bases lay in between. CDR3 size: 12 residues. The CDR3 DNA is TGTGCCAGCAGGGGAGAGGATGAAAAACTGTTTTTT. Its protein is CASRGEDEKLFF.

This clonotype came up a few times. J is TRBJ2-4 and V is TRBV6-6; D is perhaps TRBD1 or TRBD2 (7 bases each). The V end was cut by 5 bases, the J end by 1 base, with 15 bases between. Germline V gives CDR1 MNHNY, CDR2 SVGAGI (reference sequence). This CDR3 is 16 amino acids long. CDR3 residues: CASSGGGQMAKNIQYF. Here the CDR3 DNA reads TGTGCCAGCAGTGGCGGGGGACAGATGGCCAAAAACATTCAGTACTTC.

The J gene is TRBJ2-1, the V gene TRBV4-1; possible D gene TRBD2, 7 bases. V lost 0 bases and J 2 bases, leaving 11 bases between the germline ends. Germline V gene lookup returns CDR1 MGHRA and CDR2 YSYEKL. This CDR3 contains 16 residues. CDR3 bases: TGCGCCAGCAGCCAAGATGGGGGGGGGCCCTACAATGAGCAGTTCTTC. Amino acid sequence: CASSQDGGGPYNEQFF.

This clonotype appeared many times. The genes are TRBV7-9 and TRBJ1-6; D not resolved. The length of the CDR3 is 14 residues. The ends were cut back, 5 bases at V and 7 bases at J, with 12 bases in the middle. Germline V gene lookup returns CDR1 SEHNR and CDR2 FQNEAQ (reference sequence). CDR3 nucleotides: TGTGCCAGCAGCCCCGGCTCTCACAATTCACCCCTCCACTTT. Translation gives CASSPGSHNSPLHF.

This clonotype was counted at least ten times. The chain combines TRBV6-6 with TRBJ1-2; D is ambiguous. V lost 3 bases and J lost 3, with 8 bases in between. The CDR3 loop spans 13 amino acids. Germline V lookup: CDR1 MNHNY, CDR2 SVGAGI (reference sequence). The CDR3 coding sequence is TGTGCCAGCAGTTATGAGGGAGACTATGGCTACACCTTC. Translated: CASSYEGDYGYTF.

This chain joins TRBV6-2 or TRBV6-3 and TRBJ1-4; 7 positions agree with TRBD1. The CDR3 has 15 residues. Germline loops: CDR1 MNHEY, CDR2 SVGEGT. With 2 bases clipped from V and 8 bases from J, the junction kept 8 bases outside the gene matches. The CDR3 sequence: CASSYDGTASEKLFF. CDR3 coding DNA: TGTGCCAGCAGTTACGACGGGACAGCCTCAGAAAAACTGTTTTTT.